This TCR beta chain was observed in a study of blood T cell repertoires in COVID-19 (dated by TCRdb to 2020 to 2021). Context from the whole study: Samples from collaborators originated in the United States, Italy and Spain and spanned both the acute and convalescent phases of COVID-19. The material from the prospective study consisted of cDNA or gDNA derived from T cells, B-cell-depleted T cells, or PBMCs. Subjects who had been exposed to COVID-19, were actively infected with it, or had recovered from it provided the deeply sampled blood TCRbeta repertoires that made up the dataset. The repertoires were released in a freely available public database meant as a resource for research on the immune response to SARS-CoV-2. The samples were drawn from two sources: the first 160 participants of the ongoing ImmuneRACE study, and 1,254 subjects contributed by 6 global collaborators. The sample metadata nearly always contained a de-identified subject ID, COVID-19 status, age in years and sex. Where HLA class I and class II types were available, the types were taken from metadata supplied by the sample provider, not from assay-based typing.

Study-level results and caveats: How much clinical and demographic metadata was included differed by source and by participant, and the metadata was provided uncurated.

The immunoSEQ Assay, a bias-controlled multiplex PCR, was used to amplify TCRbeta CDR3 regions from genomic DNA. In the original analysis: The number of nucleated cells in each sample was estimated from the amplification of reference gene primers within the assay. To quantify the absolute abundance of each unique TCRbeta CDR3 rearrangement, sequence reads were collapsed and filtered. For each sample, productive Simpson clonality was calculated as the square root of Simpson's diversity index across productive rearrangements. Drawn from immuneACCESS, this table holds only the in-frame rearrangements with V and J called that TCRdb kept. Clones are partly lost; checked studies trace under half to an unresolved V gene and leave the rest unexplained. The V and J calls and clone size are taken from that table; D and trimming were inferred from the DNA. The sample records 65,000 to 90,000 clones, approximately 83% of which are singletons. The biggest ten clones account for 25% to 30% of the sample.

Remarks on this clone: No cognate antigen has been identified for it. Base quality data are lacking; no much larger clone is found one base away.

Its CDR3 holds 15 amino acids, cysteine through phenylalanine. Solely the CDR3 DNA is kept, with 45 bases framed from the first base. Looking up the germline V gene (reference sequence) yields CDR1 SGHNT and CDR2 YYREEE. A distance of 12 bases separates the germline ends of V and J, which lose 1 base and 1 base respectively. Collaborating institutions collected whole blood in K2EDTA tubes following their own protocols. For TCRbeta analysis, collaborators shipped samples as frozen whole blood, isolated PBMCs, or DNA extracted from either of those sample types. This clonotype was obtained from a human donor in a cohort sampled during active COVID-19. The sample comprised peripheral blood. The sequence joins TRBV5-4 to TRBJ2-7; a weak D assignment points to TRBD2 (5 bases agree). For the CDR3, the sequence is CASSLYGNPSYEQYF. The DNA sequence is TGTGCCAGCAGCTTGTACGGGAACCCATCCTACGAGCAGTACTTC.